These T cell receptor beta chains were read from a single sample in a study of blood T cells in healthy people across ages. TCRdb fed the 5' RACE reads into MiXCR, producing one record per CDR3 protein. The repertoire holds approximately 350,000 distinct CDR3 sequences, with approximately 51% as singletons. The source material was blood. Receptors originate from a man between 60 and 75 years old in good health. The CDR3 runs from the conserved cysteine through the conserved F or W. A D gene is named only where the DNA matches it firmly. Expanded clones get a size class; other rows say once, few or many, or leave the size out.

d_call: .; v_call: TRBV29-1; clone_size: .; j_call: TRBJ2-7; cdr3_nt: TGCAGCGTTCAAGGGGGGATGTTGTACGAGCAGTACTTC; cdr3_aa: CSVQGGMLYEQYF
d_call: TRBD1; v_call: TRBV5-1; clone_size: .; j_call: TRBJ2-5; cdr3_nt: TGCGCCAGCAGCTTGGAGGGGACAGAGAAAGAGACCCAGTACTTC; cdr3_aa: CASSLEGTEKETQYF
d_call: .; v_call: TRBV21-1; clone_size: .; j_call: TRBJ2-3; cdr3_nt: TGTGCCAGCAGCAAAGTGTCTGACAGCGGAGATACGCAGTATTTT; cdr3_aa: CASSKVSDSGDTQYF
d_call: .; v_call: TRBV29-1; clone_size: few; j_call: TRBJ1-2; cdr3_nt: TGCAGCGTGGGGACTCCGGGTGGCTCTAACTATGGCTACACCTTC; cdr3_aa: CSVGTPGGSNYGYTF
d_call: TRBD1; v_call: TRBV6-6; clone_size: .; j_call: TRBJ1-4; cdr3_nt: TGTGCCAGCACCAGGGACAGCAATAATGAAAAACTGTTTTTT; cdr3_aa: CASTRDSNNEKLFF
d_call: .; v_call: TRBV2; clone_size: once; j_call: TRBJ2-3; cdr3_nt: TGTGCCAGCAGTACGATTGCTGGAGATACGCAGTATTTT; cdr3_aa: CASSTIAGDTQYF
d_call: .; v_call: TRBV5-1; clone_size: .; j_call: TRBJ1-6; cdr3_nt: TGCGCCAGCAGCCCTGGGGGGAGCTCCTATAATTCACCCCTCCACTTT; cdr3_aa: CASSPGGSSYNSPLHF
d_call: .; v_call: TRBV6-5; clone_size: .; j_call: TRBJ1-2; cdr3_nt: TGTGCCAGCAGCCCCGACAGGTTAGCTGGCTACACCTTC; cdr3_aa: CASSPDRLAGYTF
d_call: TRBD2; v_call: TRBV7-9; clone_size: .; j_call: TRBJ2-1; cdr3_nt: TGTGCCAGCAGCTCGACTAGCGGGGGGCCAAACAATGAGCAGTTCTTC; cdr3_aa: CASSSTSGGPNNEQFF
d_call: .; v_call: TRBV29-1; clone_size: once; j_call: TRBJ2-5; cdr3_nt: TGCAGCGTTGGGATGGAGTTTGCGACCCAGTACTTC; cdr3_aa: CSVGMEFATQYF
d_call: .; v_call: TRBV20-1; clone_size: .; j_call: TRBJ1-1; cdr3_nt: TGCAGTACTAGAGAGGGTGCAGGGGCGGGCACTGAAGCTTTCTTT; cdr3_aa: CSTREGAGAGTEAFF
d_call: TRBD1; v_call: TRBV28; clone_size: .; j_call: TRBJ2-5; cdr3_nt: TGTGCCAGCAGCCGGACAGGGTCCGCGCGAGAGACCCAGTACTTC; cdr3_aa: CASSRTGSARETQYF
d_call: .; v_call: TRBV9; clone_size: .; j_call: TRBJ2-3; cdr3_nt: TGTGCCAGCAGCGCCACCGGACGGGGAGGGGGAACAGATACGCAGTATTTT; cdr3_aa: CASSATGRGGGTDTQYF
d_call: .; v_call: TRBV3-1; clone_size: few; j_call: TRBJ2-2; cdr3_nt: TGTGCCAGCAGCCAAAAGAACACCGGGGAGCTGTTTTTT; cdr3_aa: CASSQKNTGELFF
d_call: .; v_call: TRBV7-9; clone_size: .; j_call: TRBJ2-7; cdr3_nt: TGTGCCAGCAGCTTAGCAGAGGGACGGAACTACGAGCAGTACTTC; cdr3_aa: CASSLAEGRNYEQYF
d_call: .; v_call: TRBV20-1; clone_size: many; j_call: TRBJ2-3; cdr3_nt: TGCAGTGCTAGCCCACCACAAGATACGCAGTATTTT; cdr3_aa: CSASPPQDTQYF
d_call: TRBD1; v_call: TRBV4-2; clone_size: many; j_call: TRBJ2-3; cdr3_nt: TGTGCCAGCAGCCGACAGGGCTACACAGATACGCAGTATTTT; cdr3_aa: CASSRQGYTDTQYF
d_call: .; v_call: TRBV5-1; clone_size: .; j_call: TRBJ1-6; cdr3_nt: TGCGCCAGCAGCTTGGACAACGATAATTCACCCCTCCACTTT; cdr3_aa: CASSLDNDNSPLHF
d_call: .; v_call: TRBV29-1; clone_size: .; j_call: TRBJ2-3; cdr3_nt: TGCAGCGTTGAAGCCAGGGGAAGGGCTGGAGATACGCAGTATTTT; cdr3_aa: CSVEARGRAGDTQYF
d_call: TRBD1; v_call: TRBV29-1; clone_size: .; j_call: TRBJ2-7; cdr3_nt: TGCAGCGCCGGGACAGGAGACTACGAGCAGTACTTC; cdr3_aa: CSAGTGDYEQYF
d_call: .; v_call: TRBV20-1; clone_size: .; j_call: TRBJ2-4; cdr3_nt: TGCAGTGCTAGAGTAATGGGGGCTGAAAGCATTCAGTACTTC; cdr3_aa: CSARVMGAESIQYF
d_call: TRBD1; v_call: TRBV3-1; clone_size: .; j_call: TRBJ1-1; cdr3_nt: TGTGCCAGCAGCCAACATGGACAGGCCAACACTGAAGCTTTCTTT; cdr3_aa: CASSQHGQANTEAFF
d_call: .; v_call: TRBV29-1; clone_size: many; j_call: TRBJ2-7; cdr3_nt: TGCAGCGTTAGGCCGGGACCCACTTTGGAGCAGTACTTC; cdr3_aa: CSVRPGPTLEQYF
d_call: .; v_call: TRBV20-1; clone_size: .; j_call: TRBJ2-3; cdr3_nt: TGCAGTGCTAGAGATCCCGACAAAGTCACAGATACGCAGTATTTT; cdr3_aa: CSARDPDKVTDTQYF
d_call: TRBD2; v_call: TRBV7-8; clone_size: many; j_call: TRBJ2-3; cdr3_nt: TGTGCCAGCAGCTTGGCTAGCGGGAGTCTCGTAGATACGCAGTATTTT; cdr3_aa: CASSLASGSLVDTQYF
d_call: .; v_call: TRBV13; clone_size: few; j_call: TRBJ1-4; cdr3_nt: TGTGCCAGCAGCTTTGGTGGGACTAATGAAAAACTGTTTTTT; cdr3_aa: CASSFGGTNEKLFF
d_call: TRBD1; v_call: TRBV6-5; clone_size: .; j_call: TRBJ2-1; cdr3_nt: TGTACCACTAGGGGACAGGGCAGGAATGAGCAGTTCTTC; cdr3_aa: CTTRGQGRNEQFF
d_call: .; v_call: TRBV3-1; clone_size: .; j_call: TRBJ1-4; cdr3_nt: TGTGCCAGCAGCCCTACCGTGGGCAGCAACAATGAAAAACTGTTTTTT; cdr3_aa: CASSPTVGSNNEKLFF
d_call: .; v_call: TRBV7-2; clone_size: once; j_call: TRBJ2-5; cdr3_nt: TGTGCCAGCAGTCACTCCCTCGGGGATGAGCAGTACTTC; cdr3_aa: CASSHSLGDEQYF
d_call: TRBD1; v_call: TRBV7-6; clone_size: few; j_call: TRBJ2-6; cdr3_nt: TGTGCCAGCAGCCCCCATGGACAGGGGGTCTCTGGGGCCAACGTCCTGACTTTC; cdr3_aa: CASSPHGQGVSGANVLTF
d_call: .; v_call: TRBV7-3; clone_size: .; j_call: TRBJ2-5; cdr3_nt: TGTGCCAGCAGGGCCGGGCAGGGCCCCCAAGAGACCCAGTACTTC; cdr3_aa: CASRAGQGPQETQYF
d_call: .; v_call: TRBV29-1; clone_size: few; j_call: TRBJ2-4; cdr3_nt: TGCAGCGTTGCGGTTATAGACATTCAGTACTTC; cdr3_aa: CSVAVIDIQYF
d_call: .; v_call: TRBV7-2; clone_size: few; j_call: TRBJ2-7; cdr3_nt: TGTGCCAGCAGCGTAACTAGTGGGGAGCAGTACTTC; cdr3_aa: CASSVTSGEQYF
d_call: TRBD2; v_call: TRBV6-1; clone_size: .; j_call: TRBJ2-1; cdr3_nt: TGTGCCAGCAGTGTGAGACTAGCGTGGGATGAGCAGTTCTTC; cdr3_aa: CASSVRLAWDEQFF
d_call: TRBD2; v_call: TRBV7-2; clone_size: many; j_call: TRBJ2-5; cdr3_nt: TGTGCCAGCAGCCAACAACTAGCGGGCGCCGGGGAGACCCAGTACTTC; cdr3_aa: CASSQQLAGAGETQYF
d_call: .; v_call: TRBV20-1; clone_size: few; j_call: TRBJ2-7; cdr3_nt: TGCAGTGCCCCCAGCCAGGTTTCCTACGAGCAGTACTTC; cdr3_aa: CSAPSQVSYEQYF
d_call: TRBD1; v_call: TRBV3-1; clone_size: .; j_call: TRBJ1-6; cdr3_nt: TGTGCCAGCAAGGACAGGCTAAATAATTCACCCCTCCACTTT; cdr3_aa: CASKDRLNNSPLHF
d_call: .; v_call: TRBV7-2; clone_size: .; j_call: TRBJ2-1; cdr3_nt: TGTGCCAGCAGCCCCCAGGGTTCTTCTACAGGGGAGCAGTTCTTC; cdr3_aa: CASSPQGSSTGEQFF
d_call: .; v_call: TRBV15; clone_size: many; j_call: TRBJ2-1; cdr3_nt: TGTGCCACCAGCTTCAACGGGCGGAGCTCCTACAATGAGCAGTTCTTC; cdr3_aa: CATSFNGRSSYNEQFF
d_call: .; v_call: TRBV6-2/TRBV6-3; clone_size: .; j_call: TRBJ2-1; cdr3_nt: TGTGCCAGCAGTTACGGGGCTGCTTACAATGAGCAGTTCTTC; cdr3_aa: CASSYGAAYNEQFF
d_call: .; v_call: TRBV28; clone_size: .; j_call: TRBJ1-2; cdr3_nt: TGTGCCAGCAGTACCGCAGGGGCCTATGGCTACACCTTC; cdr3_aa: CASSTAGAYGYTF
d_call: .; v_call: TRBV20-1; clone_size: .; j_call: TRBJ2-3; cdr3_nt: TGCAGTGCCCATTTTAGTGTGGCAGATACGCAGTATTTT; cdr3_aa: CSAHFSVADTQYF
d_call: .; v_call: TRBV5-4; clone_size: .; j_call: TRBJ2-4; cdr3_nt: TGTGCCAGCAGCTTGGTTGACAGCTTAAACATTCAGTACTTC; cdr3_aa: CASSLVDSLNIQYF
d_call: TRBD1; v_call: TRBV5-1; clone_size: .; j_call: TRBJ2-1; cdr3_nt: TGCGCCAGCAGCCTGGGACAGGGATCGGGCAATGAGCAGTTCTTC; cdr3_aa: CASSLGQGSGNEQFF
d_call: .; v_call: TRBV5-1; clone_size: .; j_call: TRBJ2-1; cdr3_nt: TGCGCCAGCAGCTTGGCCGGGGCCAAGGGCGGCAATGAGCAGTTCTTC; cdr3_aa: CASSLAGAKGGNEQFF
d_call: .; v_call: TRBV5-1; clone_size: .; j_call: TRBJ2-7; cdr3_nt: TGCGCCAGCAGCGTATCGGTGGATAGCTACGAGCAGTACTTC; cdr3_aa: CASSVSVDSYEQYF